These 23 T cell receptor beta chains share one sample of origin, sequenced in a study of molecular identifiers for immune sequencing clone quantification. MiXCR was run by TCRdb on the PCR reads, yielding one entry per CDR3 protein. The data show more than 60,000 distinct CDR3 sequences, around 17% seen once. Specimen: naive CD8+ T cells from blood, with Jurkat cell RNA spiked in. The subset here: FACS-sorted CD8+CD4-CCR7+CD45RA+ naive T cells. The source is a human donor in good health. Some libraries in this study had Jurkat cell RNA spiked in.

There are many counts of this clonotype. The CDR3: CSARVGGTGWDTGELFF. The DNA for the CDR3 is TGCAGTGCTAGAGTGGGCGGGACAGGGTGGGACACCGGGGAGCTGTTTTTT. This rearrangement joins TRBV20-1 to TRBJ2-2; TRBD1 matches at 9 bases. Germline V lookup: CDR1 DFQATT, CDR2 SNEGSKA (reference sequence). The CDR3 runs to 17 residues. The trim removed 1 base at V and 3 bases at J, leaving 9 bases unmatched.

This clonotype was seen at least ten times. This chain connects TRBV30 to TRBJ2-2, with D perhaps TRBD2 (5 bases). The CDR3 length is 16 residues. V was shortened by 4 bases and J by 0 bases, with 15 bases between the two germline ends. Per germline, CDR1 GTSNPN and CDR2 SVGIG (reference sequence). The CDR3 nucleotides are TGTGCCTGGAACGGGGTTCCACACTCGAACACCGGGGAGCTGTTTTTT. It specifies CAWNGVPHSNTGELFF.

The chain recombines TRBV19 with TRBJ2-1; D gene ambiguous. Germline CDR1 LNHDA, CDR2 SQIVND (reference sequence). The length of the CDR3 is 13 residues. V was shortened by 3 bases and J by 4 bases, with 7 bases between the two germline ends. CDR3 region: CASSIGVYNEQFF. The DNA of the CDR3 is TGTGCCAGTAGTATCGGCGTATACAATGAGCAGTTCTTC.

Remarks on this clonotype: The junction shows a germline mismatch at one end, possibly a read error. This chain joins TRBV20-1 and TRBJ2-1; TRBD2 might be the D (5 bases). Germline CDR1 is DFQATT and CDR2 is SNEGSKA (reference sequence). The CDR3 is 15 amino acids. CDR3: CSASILLASDNEQFF. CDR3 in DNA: TGCAGTGCTAGCATCCTCCTAGCCTCCGACAATGAGCAGTTCTTC.

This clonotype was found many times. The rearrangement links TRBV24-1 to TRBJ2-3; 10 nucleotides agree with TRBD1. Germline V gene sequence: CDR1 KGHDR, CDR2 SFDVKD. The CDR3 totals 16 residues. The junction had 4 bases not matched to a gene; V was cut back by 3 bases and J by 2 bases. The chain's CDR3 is CATSDPTGGFTDTQYF. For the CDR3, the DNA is TGTGCCACCAGTGATCCGACAGGGGGCTTCACAGATACGCAGTATTTT.

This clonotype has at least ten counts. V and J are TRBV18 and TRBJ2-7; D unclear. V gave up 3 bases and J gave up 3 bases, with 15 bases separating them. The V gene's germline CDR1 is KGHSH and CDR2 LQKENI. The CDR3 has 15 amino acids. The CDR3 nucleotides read TGTGCCAGCTCACCCGACCCCAGACCTGGCTACGAGCAGTACTTC. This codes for CASSPDPRPGYEQYF.

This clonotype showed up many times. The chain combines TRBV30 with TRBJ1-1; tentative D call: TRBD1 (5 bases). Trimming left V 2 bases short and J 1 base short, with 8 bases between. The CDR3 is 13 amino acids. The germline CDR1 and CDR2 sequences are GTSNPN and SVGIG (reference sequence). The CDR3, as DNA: TGTGCCTGGAGTTACAGGTCGAACACTGAAGCTTTCTTT. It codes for CAWSYRSNTEAFF.

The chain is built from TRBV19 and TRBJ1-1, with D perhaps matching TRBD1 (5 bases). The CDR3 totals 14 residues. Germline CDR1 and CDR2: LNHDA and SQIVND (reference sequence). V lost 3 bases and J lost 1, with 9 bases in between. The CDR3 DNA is TGTGCCAGTAGTATGGGACGAAGGAACACTGAAGCTTTCTTT. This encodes CASSMGRRNTEAFF.

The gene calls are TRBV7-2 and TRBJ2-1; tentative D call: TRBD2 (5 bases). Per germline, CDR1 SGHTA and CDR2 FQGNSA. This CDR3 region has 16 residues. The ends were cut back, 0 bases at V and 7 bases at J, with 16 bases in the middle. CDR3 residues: CASSLAGVEFGNEQFF. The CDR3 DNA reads TGTGCCAGCAGCTTAGCGGGAGTAGAATTCGGTAATGAGCAGTTCTTC.

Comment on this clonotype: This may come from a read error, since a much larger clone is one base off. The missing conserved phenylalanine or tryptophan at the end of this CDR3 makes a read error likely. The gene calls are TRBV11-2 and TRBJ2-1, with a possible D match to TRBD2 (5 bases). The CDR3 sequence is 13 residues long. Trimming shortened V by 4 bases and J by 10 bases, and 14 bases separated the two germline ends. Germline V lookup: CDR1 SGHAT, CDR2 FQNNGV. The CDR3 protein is CASSSGTTGEQFL. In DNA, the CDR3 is TGTGCCAGCAGCTCGGGAACCACGGGGGAGCAGTTCCTC.

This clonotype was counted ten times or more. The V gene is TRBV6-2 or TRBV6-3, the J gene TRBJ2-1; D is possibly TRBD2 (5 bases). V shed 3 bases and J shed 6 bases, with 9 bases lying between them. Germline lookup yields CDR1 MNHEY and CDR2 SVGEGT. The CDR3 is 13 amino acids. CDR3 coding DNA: TGTGCCAGCAGTTATTTCGGAGGCAATGAGCAGTTCTTC. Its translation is CASSYFGGNEQFF.

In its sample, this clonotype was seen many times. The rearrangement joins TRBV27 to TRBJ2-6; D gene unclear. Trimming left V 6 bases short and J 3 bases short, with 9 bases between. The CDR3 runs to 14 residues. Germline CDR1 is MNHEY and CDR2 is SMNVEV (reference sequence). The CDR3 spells CASRVVGGANVLTF. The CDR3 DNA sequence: TGTGCCAGCAGGGTAGTTGGTGGGGCCAACGTCCTGACTTTC.

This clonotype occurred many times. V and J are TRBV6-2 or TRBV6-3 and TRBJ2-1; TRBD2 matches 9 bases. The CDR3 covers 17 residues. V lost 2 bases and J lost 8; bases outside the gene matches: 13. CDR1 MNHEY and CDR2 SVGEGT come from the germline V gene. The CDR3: CASSYTPGTSIFYEQFF. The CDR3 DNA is TGTGCCAGCAGTTACACGCCCGGGACTAGCATTTTCTATGAGCAGTTCTTC.

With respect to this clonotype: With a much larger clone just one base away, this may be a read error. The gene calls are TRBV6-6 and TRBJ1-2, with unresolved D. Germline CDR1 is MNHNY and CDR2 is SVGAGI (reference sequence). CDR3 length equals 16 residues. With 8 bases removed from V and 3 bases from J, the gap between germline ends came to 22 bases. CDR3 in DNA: TGTGCCAGCGCCCCTTACCTAGAGGGCCCATACTATGGCTACACCTTC. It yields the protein CASAPYLEGPYYGYTF.

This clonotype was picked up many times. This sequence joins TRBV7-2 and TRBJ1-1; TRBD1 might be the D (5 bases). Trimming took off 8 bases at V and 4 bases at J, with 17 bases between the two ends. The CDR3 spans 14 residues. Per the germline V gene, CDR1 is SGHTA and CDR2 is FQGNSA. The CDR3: CASEQEGIGTEAFF. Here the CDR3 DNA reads TGTGCCAGCGAACAGGAAGGGATTGGCACTGAAGCTTTCTTT.

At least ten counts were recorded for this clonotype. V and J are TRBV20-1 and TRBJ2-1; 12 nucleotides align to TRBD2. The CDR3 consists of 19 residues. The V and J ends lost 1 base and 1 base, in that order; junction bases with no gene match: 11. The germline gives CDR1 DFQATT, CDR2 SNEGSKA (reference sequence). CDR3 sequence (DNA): TGCAGTGCTAGAGCTCTTAAGACTAGCGGGAGCCTTTCCTACAATGAGCAGTTCTTC. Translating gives CSARALKTSGSLSYNEQFF.

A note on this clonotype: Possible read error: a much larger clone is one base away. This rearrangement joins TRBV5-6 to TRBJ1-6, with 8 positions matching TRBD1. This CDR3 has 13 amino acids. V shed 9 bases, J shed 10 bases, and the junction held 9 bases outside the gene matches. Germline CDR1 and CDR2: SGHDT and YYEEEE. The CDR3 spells CANSPTGDSPLHF. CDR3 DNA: TGTGCCAACAGTCCGACAGGGGACTCACCCCTCCACTTT.

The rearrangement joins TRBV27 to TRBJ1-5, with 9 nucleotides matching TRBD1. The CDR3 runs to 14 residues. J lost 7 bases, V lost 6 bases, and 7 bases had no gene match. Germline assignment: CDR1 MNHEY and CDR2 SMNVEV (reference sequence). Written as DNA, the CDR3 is TGTGCCAGCAGCTTGGGGACAGGGTCACAGCCCCAGCATTTT. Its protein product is CASSLGTGSQPQHF.

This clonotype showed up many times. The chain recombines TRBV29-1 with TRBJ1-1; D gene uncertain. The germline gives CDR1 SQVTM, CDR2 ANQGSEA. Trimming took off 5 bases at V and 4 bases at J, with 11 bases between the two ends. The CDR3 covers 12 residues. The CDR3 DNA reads TGCAGCGTTTGGGCGCTGAGCACTGAAGCTTTCTTT. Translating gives CSVWALSTEAFF.

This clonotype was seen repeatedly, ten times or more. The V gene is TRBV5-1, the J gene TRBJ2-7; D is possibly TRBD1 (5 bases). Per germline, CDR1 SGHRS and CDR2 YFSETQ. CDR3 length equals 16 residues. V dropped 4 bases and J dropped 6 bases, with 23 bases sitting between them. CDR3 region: CASSPTPTDTVSEQYF. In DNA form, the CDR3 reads TGCGCCAGCAGCCCTACCCCGACGGACACAGTTAGCGAGCAGTACTTC.

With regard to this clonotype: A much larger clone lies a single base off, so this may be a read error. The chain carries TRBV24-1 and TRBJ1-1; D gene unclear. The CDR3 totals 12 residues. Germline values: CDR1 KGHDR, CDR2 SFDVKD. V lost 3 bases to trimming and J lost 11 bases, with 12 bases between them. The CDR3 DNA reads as TGTGCCACCAGTGATCCGGTCGATCATGCTTTCTTT. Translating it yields CATSDPVDHAFF.

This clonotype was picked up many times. Here the CDR3 DNA reads TGCAGCGTTGAAGGGCAGACGAAATACAATGAGCAGTTCTTC. Translation gives CSVEGQTKYNEQFF. This chain links TRBV29-1 with TRBJ2-1; no clear D gene. CDR3 length: 14 amino acids. V dropped 1 base and J dropped 4 bases, with 11 bases sitting between them. The germline CDR1 and CDR2 sequences are SQVTM and ANQGSEA.

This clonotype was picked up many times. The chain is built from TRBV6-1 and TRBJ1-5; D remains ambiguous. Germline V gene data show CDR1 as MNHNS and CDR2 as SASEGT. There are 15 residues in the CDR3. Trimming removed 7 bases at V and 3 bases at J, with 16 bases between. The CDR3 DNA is TGTGCCAGCACCTCCCTGGAATACATCAATCAGCCCCAGCATTTT. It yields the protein CASTSLEYINQPQHF.